The following is a T cell receptor beta chain sequence with its context. Its antigen is currently unknown. Each replicate PCR on the sorted subsets used about 0.2 ug DNA (around 30,000 T cell genomes). Some clones are missing from TCRdb's copy, which holds only in-frame ones; the method was immunoSEQ multiplex PCR. Among some 2,500,000 clones, roughly 93% were seen once, and the ten largest hold 0.36%. The sample comes from a study of shared clonotypes between healthy human individuals. Study findings and constraints: Generally, naive subsets (rather than memory subsets) showed larger estimated richness. It was the non-shared clonotypes that had lower generation probabilities than clonotypes shared by all four donors.

The CDR3 length is 11 residues. Trimming removed 3 bases at V and 10 bases at J, with 6 bases between. Germline CDR1 reads SGHVS; CDR2 reads FQNEAQ. This TCR was recovered from a man aged 18-30 years in good health. Some clones in this sample may be carry-over from other donors' samples. This chain joins TRBV7-8 and TRBJ1-4, with D hard to call. The sequenced sample consisted of naive CD4+ T cells from PBMCs. Subset here: CD45RA+ positively selected. In DNA form, the CDR3 reads TGTGCCAGCAGCTTGACGGGAAAACTGTTTTTT. The encoded protein is CASSLTGKLFF.